The 10 T cell receptor beta chains given below trace back to one sample, sequenced in a study of T cell clonality in common variable immunodeficiency. General observations from the study: In common variable immunodeficiency, TCR beta chains reportedly carried fewer deletions and N-nucleotide insertions.

Profiled with immunoSEQ multiplex PCR; TCRdb holds only in-frame clones, not every one. Reported are 14,000 or so clones, none seen only once; the ten largest carry approximately 12%. Antigen specificity for these receptors is unknown. What was sequenced was peripheral blood mononuclear cells. The origin of the receptors is a human donor with common variable immunodeficiency.

This clone was seen more than once but under ten times. At one end, the junction sequence differs from germline, possibly due to a read error. The read terminates 3 residues ahead of where the CDR3 ends, so the germline J gene completes it. The V and J genes are TRBV7-7 and TRBJ2-1, with D tentatively TRBD2 (6 bases). Germline CDR1 is SSHAT and CDR2 is FNYEAQ (reference sequence). The CDR3 length is 15 residues. CDR3 bases read: TGTGCTAGCAGCTTATGGGTAGGGGAGGATAATGAG. Its translation is CASSLWVGEDNE. The complete CDR3 protein is CASSLWVGEDNEQFF.

This clone was counted between two and nine times. The covered CDR3 bases are TGTGCCAGCAGTGAAGTTTTACAGGACGTTAACTATGGC. The encoded protein is CASSEVLQDVNYG. The whole CDR3 protein is CASSEVLQDVNYGYTF. This sequence joins TRBV6-1 and TRBJ1-2, with D possibly matching TRBD1 (5 bases). The sequence runs out 3 residues before the end of the CDR3; the remainder is reconstructed from the germline J gene. Germline-derived CDR1 and CDR2 are MNHNS and SASEGT. V lost 1 base, J lost 1 base, and 13 bases lay in between. This CDR3 has 16 residues.

As to this clone: A read error may account for a junction end that differs from germline. The read terminates 3 residues before the CDR3 end, so the remaining end is supplied by the germline J gene. The rearrangement links TRBV7-9 to TRBJ1-1, with 7 bases lining up with TRBD1. This CDR3 region has 13 residues. Germline V lookup: CDR1 SEHNR, CDR2 FQNEAQ (reference sequence). Partial CDR3 DNA: TGTTCCAGCAGCTGGACAGGGAACACTGAA. Its translation is CSSSWTGNTE. The whole CDR3 sequence is CSSSWTGNTEAFF.

This clone was observed many times. Read data end 3 residues before the CDR3 end; the end is taken from the germline J gene. The chain carries TRBV18 and TRBJ1-1, with D maybe TRBD1 (5 bases). The CDR3 sequence is 13 residues long. Germline assignment: CDR1 KGHSH and CDR2 LQKENI. Between the trimmed V and J ends, which lost 6 bases and 7 bases, there was a span of 15 bases. CDR3 residues: CASSPKERGEAFF. The DNA read from the CDR3 is TGTGCCAGCTCCCCCAAGGAGAGGGGTGAA.

This clone was detected a few times. The CDR3 goes on 3 residues after the read ends, and that part is filled in from the germline J gene. This chain connects TRBV7-2 to TRBJ2-3, with a possible D match to TRBD1 (5 bases). Per germline, CDR1 SGHTA and CDR2 FQGNSA. Between the trimmed V and J ends, which lost 6 bases and 4 bases, there was a span of 8 bases. The CDR3 sequence is 12 residues long. The CDR3 bases that were read are TGTGCCAGCAGTTCAGGGCCAGATACG. This encodes CASSSGPDT. The whole CDR3 protein is CASSSGPDTQYF.

There are a few counts of this clone. Read data end 3 residues before the CDR3 end; the end is taken from the germline J gene. The V and J genes are TRBV30 and TRBJ1-5; 7 bases align to TRBD1. The ends lost 5 bases at V and 5 bases at J; junction bases unmatched: 9. The CDR3 extends over 14 amino acids. In germline, CDR1 is GTSNPN, CDR2 SVGIG (reference sequence). The CDR3 bases that were read are TGTGCCTGGGGCCGGGACAGTAACCATCAGCCC. Translation: CAWGRDSNHQP. The entire CDR3 protein reads CAWGRDSNHQPQHF.

Note on this clone: The read finishes 3 residues shy of the CDR3 end, and the germline J gene is used to complete it. This chain uses TRBV7-8 with TRBJ2-7; maybe TRBD2 (6 bases). From germline, CDR1 is SGHVS and CDR2 FQNEAQ. Trimming removed 5 bases at V and 4 bases at J, with 18 bases between. CDR3 length equals 15 residues. CDR3 bases read: TGTGCCAGCAGCCCGCTGGGGGGAAACCCTTACGAG. Protein: CASSPLGGNPYE. Given in full, the CDR3 is CASSPLGGNPYEQYF.

This clone was detected a few times. The read falls 3 residues short of the CDR3 end, and the missing part is taken from the germline J gene. The chain links TRBV19 to TRBJ1-5; weak D call: TRBD1 (6 bases). The germline V gene has CDR1 LNHDA and CDR2 SQIVND (reference sequence). This CDR3 is built from 15 residues. V shed 2 bases and J shed 3 bases, with 11 bases lying between them. CDR3 sequence: CASSIFWDTNQPQHF. CDR3 DNA, as far as it was read: TGTGCCAGTAGTATATTTTGGGACACCAATCAGCCC. The full variable domain, with the rest looked up from reference TRBV19 and TRBJ1-5, is DGGITQSPKYLFRKEGQNVTLSCEQNLNHDAMYWYRQDPGQGLRLIYYSQIVNDFQKGDIAEGYSVSREKKESFPLTVTSAQKNPTAFYLCASSIFWDTNQPQHFGDGTRLSIL.

This clone has only a few counts. CDR3 DNA (partial): TGTGCCAGCAGCTTATCGACAGGCGGGGAG. Its protein product is CASSLSTGGE. The full CDR3 is CASSLSTGGELFF. The chain employs TRBV7-9 and TRBJ2-2, with TRBD1 as a possible D gene (6 bases). Read coverage stops 3 residues before the CDR3 terminus; the germline J gene supplies the remainder. The CDR3 covers 13 residues. Germline loops: CDR1 SEHNR, CDR2 FQNEAQ (reference sequence). With 2 bases removed from V and 7 bases from J, the gap between germline ends came to 8 bases.

This clone was observed a handful of times. The read halts 3 residues ahead of the CDR3 end, with the missing end drawn from the germline J gene. Other DNA sequences in this sample translate to the same CDR3. The chain employs TRBV18 and TRBJ2-5; D not certain. The V end lost 3 bases, the J end lost 5 bases, and 7 bases lay between the germline ends. Germline assignment: CDR1 KGHSH and CDR2 LQKENI. The length of the CDR3 is 12 residues. The DNA read from the CDR3 is TGTGCCAGCTCACCCGCCGGGGAGACC. It codes for CASSPAGET. The whole CDR3 protein reads CASSPAGETQYF.